The rows below give T cell receptor beta chains drawn from one sample of a study of control samples from healthy donors and cancer patients. TCRdb's copy holds only in-frame clones and misses some; the assay was immunoSEQ multiplex PCR. The data hold around 50,000 clones, with approximately 90% observed a single time. Sequencing used PBMCs. The receptors were gathered from a man aged 30 to 45 with colorectal cancer. Each CDR3 is given with its conserved first and last residue. The D gene is left open where the match is weak. Some rows mark clone size as missing; the rest say once, few, many or name a class of expanded clone.

j_gene | abundance | v_gene | d_gene | CDR3aa | CDR3nt
TRBJ2-1 | - | TRBV9 | - | CASSVGGQYDEQFF | TGTGCCAGCAGCGTAGGGGGGCAGTACGATGAGCAGTTCTTC
TRBJ1-1 | few | TRBV9 | TRBD1 | CASSPRQGQDTEAFF | TGTGCCAGCAGCCCCCGACAGGGGCAAGACACTGAAGCTTTCTTT
TRBJ1-3 | - | TRBV10-3 | - | CAISERWLGSGVGNTIYF | TGTGCCATCAGTGAGCGGTGGTTAGGGTCCGGGGTTGGAAACACCATATATTTT
TRBJ1-5 | - | TRBV19 | - | CASSEGNQPQHF | TGTGCCAGTAGTGAGGGGAATCAGCCCCAGCATTTT
TRBJ2-3 | - | TRBV4-3 | - | CASSQDSGWSPDTQYF | TGCGCCAGCAGCCAAGATTCCGGTTGGAGCCCAGATACGCAGTATTTT
TRBJ1-4 | - | TRBV5-1 | - | CASSFEGNTNEKLFF | TGCGCCAGCAGCTTCGAAGGGAATACTAATGAAAAACTGTTTTTT
TRBJ1-6 | - | TRBV18 | - | CASSPGPSSYNSPLHF | TGTGCCAGCTCACCAGGACCGAGCTCCTATAATTCACCCCTCCACTTT
TRBJ1-2 | - | TRBV7-2 | TRBD1 | CASSSYGQVGYTF | TGTGCCAGCAGCTCATACGGACAGGTTGGCTACACCTTC
TRBJ2-1 | once | TRBV5-4 | - | CASSPEGGGLGYNEQFF | TGTGCCAGCAGCCCCGAAGGAGGGGGGTTAGGGTACAATGAGCAGTTCTTC
TRBJ1-1 | - | TRBV29-1 | - | CSTRVRNLLAWPNTEAFF | TGCAGCACAAGGGTGAGGAACCTGTTAGCGTGGCCGAACACTGAAGCTTTCTTT
TRBJ2-1 | - | TRBV9 | - | CASSSGTYNEQFF | TGTGCCAGCAGCTCAGGGACCTACAATGAGCAGTTCTTC
TRBJ2-3 | - | TRBV10-2 | TRBD2 | CASSPGLAGVSTDTQYF | TGCGCCAGCAGTCCGGGACTAGCGGGGGTAAGCACAGATACGCAGTATTTT
TRBJ1-2 | - | TRBV7-9 | - | CASSLAEPVDGYTF | TGTGCCAGCAGCTTAGCGGAGCCCGTTGATGGCTACACCTTC
TRBJ1-6 | - | TRBV6-1 | - | CASSGDGRVYNSPLHF | TGTGCCAGCAGTGGGGACGGGCGAGTCTATAATTCACCCCTCCACTTT
TRBJ1-5 | few | TRBV6-5 | - | CAARNRDHQPQHF | TGTGCCGCGCGGAACAGGGATCATCAGCCCCAGCATTTT
TRBJ2-5 | - | TRBV7-9 | TRBD2 | CASSHPGLAFSETQYF | TGTGCCAGCAGCCACCCGGGACTAGCTTTCTCAGAGACCCAGTACTTC
TRBJ2-3 | - | TRBV5-1 | TRBD2 | CASSLSGTSYDTQYF | TGCGCCAGCAGTCTTTCCGGGACTAGCTACGATACGCAGTATTTT
TRBJ1-2 | - | TRBV7-9 | - | CASSSIRQAAKGYTF | TGTGCCAGCAGCTCCATTCGACAGGCGGCTAAGGGCTACACCTTC
TRBJ1-5 | - | TRBV29-1 | - | CSVGQANQPQHF | TGCAGCGTTGGACAGGCAAATCAGCCCCAGCATTTT
TRBJ2-1 | - | TRBV6-5 | - | CASKTAGDNNEQFF | TGTGCCAGCAAGACGGCAGGGGATAACAATGAGCAGTTCTTC
TRBJ1-1 | - | TRBV5-1 | TRBD1 | CASSFMDRGDTEAFF | TGCGCCAGCAGCTTTATGGACAGGGGCGACACTGAAGCTTTCTTT
TRBJ1-2 | few | TRBV2 | TRBD1 | CASSDRTGQSYGYTF | TGTGCCAGCAGTGACCGGACAGGGCAAAGCTATGGCTACACCTTC
TRBJ2-2 | - | TRBV15 | TRBD1 | CATSRPGQVTGELFF | TGTGCCACCAGCAGACCCGGACAGGTCACCGGGGAGCTGTTTTTT
TRBJ1-6 | - | TRBV12-3/TRBV12-4 | TRBD1 | CASSPNRGSPLHF | TGTGCCAGCAGTCCTAACAGGGGTTCACCCCTCCACTTT
TRBJ2-2 | - | TRBV18 | - | CASSPDRTGELFF | TGTGCCAGCTCACCAGATCGGACCGGGGAGCTGTTTTTT
TRBJ2-5 | - | TRBV27 | TRBD1 | CASRRDSSYQETQYF | TGTGCCAGCAGAAGGGACAGTTCGTACCAAGAGACCCAGTACTTC
TRBJ2-1 | - | TRBV6-4 | TRBD2 | CASSALAGGYNEQFF | TGTGCCAGCAGCGCCCTAGCGGGGGGATACAATGAGCAGTTCTTC
TRBJ2-2 | - | TRBV18 | TRBD1 | CASSQSTGEAGELFF | TGTGCCAGCTCACAATCGACAGGGGAAGCCGGGGAGCTGTTTTTT
TRBJ1-4 | - | TRBV6-5 | - | CASRRDSGEKLFF | TGTGCCAGCAGACGGGACTCGGGTGAAAAACTGTTTTTT
TRBJ2-7 | - | TRBV27 | TRBD1 | CASSWGTGGSYEQYF | TGTGCCAGCAGTTGGGGGACAGGTGGTTCCTACGAGCAGTACTTC
TRBJ1-6 | few | TRBV4-1 | - | CASSQARERSPPLHF | TGCGCCAGCAGCCAAGCCAGGGAAAGAAGTCCACCCCTCCACTTT
TRBJ2-5 | - | TRBV11-2 | - | CASSTPRSETQYF | TGTGCCAGCAGCACACCACGGTCGGAGACCCAGTACTTC
TRBJ1-1 | - | TRBV7-9 | - | CASTSYRGEAFF | TGTGCCAGCACCTCCTATAGGGGTGAAGCTTTCTTT
TRBJ2-3 | - | TRBV29-1 | TRBD2 | CSVEDGLAVDTQYF | TGCAGCGTTGAAGATGGACTAGCCGTAGATACGCAGTATTTT
TRBJ2-3 | - | TRBV25-1 | - | CASSRPEITDTQYF | TGTGCCAGCAGTAGACCTGAAATCACAGATACGCAGTATTTT
TRBJ2-1 | - | TRBV3-1/TRBV3-2 | - | CASSHLDSNEQFF | TGTGCCAGCAGCCACCTGGACAGCAATGAGCAGTTCTTC
TRBJ2-2 | - | TRBV2 | TRBD2 | CASMRLAGKNTGELFF | TGTGCCAGCATGCGACTAGCGGGGAAAAACACCGGGGAGCTGTTTTTT
TRBJ1-1 | - | TRBV18 | - | CASSSQVDTEAFF | TGTGCCAGCTCATCACAGGTGGACACTGAAGCTTTCTTT
TRBJ2-5 | - | TRBV4-1 | TRBD2 | CASSQVGASGGAYQETQYF | TGCGCCAGCAGCCAAGTCGGGGCTAGCGGGGGGGCCTACCAAGAGACCCAGTACTTC
TRBJ2-3 | once | TRBV5-1 | TRBD2 | CASSLTVGLAGAYTDTQYF | TGCGCCAGCAGCTTGACTGTAGGGCTAGCGGGGGCCTACACAGATACGCAGTATTTT
TRBJ1-3 | once | TRBV27 | TRBD1 | CASRTGTDSGNTIYF | TGTGCCAGCAGAACCGGGACAGACTCTGGAAACACCATATATTTT
TRBJ2-3 | - | TRBV27 | TRBD2 | CASSSWTGGTQYF | TGTGCCAGCAGTAGTTGGACGGGGGGTACGCAGTATTTT
TRBJ2-3 | - | TRBV14 | TRBD1 | CASTDRADTQYF | TGTGCCAGCACGGACAGGGCAGATACGCAGTATTTT